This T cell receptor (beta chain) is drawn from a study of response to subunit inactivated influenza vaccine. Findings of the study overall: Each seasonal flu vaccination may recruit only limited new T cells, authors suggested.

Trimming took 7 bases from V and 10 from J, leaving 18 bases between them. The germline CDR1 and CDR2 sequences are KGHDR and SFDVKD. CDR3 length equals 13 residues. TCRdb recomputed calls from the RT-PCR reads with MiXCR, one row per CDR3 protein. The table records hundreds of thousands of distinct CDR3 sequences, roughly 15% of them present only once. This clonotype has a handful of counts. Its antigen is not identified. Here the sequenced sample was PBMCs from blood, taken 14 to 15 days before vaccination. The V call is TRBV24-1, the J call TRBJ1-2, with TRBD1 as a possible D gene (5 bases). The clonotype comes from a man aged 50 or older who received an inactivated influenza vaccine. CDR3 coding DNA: TGTGCCACCAGGGAATCCGGGGCCCACCACTACACCTTC. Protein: CATRESGAHHYTF.